This T cell receptor (beta chain) was captured in a study of blood T cell repertoires in COVID-19. In the study overall: PBMCs, B-cell-depleted T cells, or T cells were the source of the cDNA or gDNA that made up the material.

The assay was immunoSEQ multiplex PCR, and TCRdb's table has in-frame clones only and misses some. The sample holds approximately 26,000 clones, about 92% seen once. The CDR3 totals 15 residues. In germline, CDR1 is MNHEY, CDR2 SVGAGI. With 6 bases clipped from V and 2 bases from J, the junction kept 6 bases outside the gene matches. The material sequenced was peripheral blood. This chain uses TRBV6-5 with TRBJ2-3; 9 bases are a match to TRBD1. This clonotype was sampled from a human donor in a cohort sampled during active COVID-19. The CDR3 DNA reads as TGTGCCAGCAGATCGGGACAGGGAATCACAGATACGCAGTATTTT. This translates into CASRSGQGITDTQYF.